Following are 29 T cell receptor beta chains from one sample sequenced in a study of shared T cell receptors in the human thymus. TCRdb's table, derived via immunoSEQ multiplex PCR, lists solely in-frame clones and lacks some. The sample yields hundreds of thousands of clones, more than 75% seen once. A further study also used this sample, focusing on human thymus T cells.

The specimen was thymocytes. The receptor source for this set is a boy under two years old with a congenital heart defect.

The chain couples TRBV6-5 to TRBJ2-2; D is undetermined. This CDR3 is built from 15 residues. CDR1 and CDR2 (germline): MNHEY, SVGAGI. Trimming took 7 bases from V and 1 from J, leaving 13 bases between them. CDR3: CASNKETMNTGELFF. In nucleotides, the CDR3 is TGTGCCAGCAATAAGGAGACCATGAACACCGGGGAGCTGTTTTTT.

The DNA for the CDR3 is TGTGCCAGCAGCTTACCCTCGGACAGAGGAGACCAAGAGACCCAGTACTTC. Encoded protein: CASSLPSDRGDQETQYF. This rearrangement joins TRBV7-2 to TRBJ2-5; maybe TRBD1 (6 bases). The CDR3 has 17 amino acids. Trimming removed 2 bases at V and 0 bases at J, with 16 bases between. The V gene's germline CDR1 is SGHTA and CDR2 FQGNSA.

The gene calls are TRBV25-1 and TRBJ1-2, with 11 bases identical to TRBD1. The V gene end was trimmed by 4 bases and the J gene end by 8 bases; junction bases not matched to a gene: 9. From germline, CDR1 is MGHDK and CDR2 SYGVNS. The CDR3 spans 15 residues. CDR3 in amino acids: CASSGPDRGLIGYTF. The CDR3 nucleotides are TGTGCCAGCAGTGGGCCGGACAGGGGGCTGATAGGCTACACCTTC.

The chain carries TRBV5-1 and TRBJ2-1, with D tentatively TRBD2 (5 bases). V was trimmed by 2 bases and J by 0 bases, leaving 12 bases between them. CDR3 length equals 16 residues. CDR1 and CDR2 from the germline V gene are SGHRS and YFSETQ. CDR3 residues: CASSFGRRSSYNEQFF. CDR3 sequence (DNA): TGCGCCAGCAGCTTCGGCAGGAGGAGCTCCTACAATGAGCAGTTCTTC.

Only a few counts were recorded for this clone. The chain is built from TRBV28 and TRBJ1-6; D may be TRBD1 (6 bases). With 2 bases removed from V and 7 bases from J, the gap between germline ends came to 12 bases. The length of the CDR3 is 15 residues. CDR1 is MDHEN and CDR2 is SYDVKM in the germline V gene. CDR3 protein: CASSLVQGQNSPLHF. In DNA, the CDR3 is TGTGCCAGCAGTTTAGTCCAAGGACAGAATTCACCCCTCCACTTT. The full variable domain, in which reference TRBV28 and TRBJ1-6 provide the parts outside the CDR3, is DVKVTQSSRYLVKRTGEKVFLECVQDMDHENMFWYRQDPGLGLRLIYFSYDVKMKEKGDIPEGYSVSREKKERFSLILESASTNQTSMYLCASSLVQGQNSPLHFGNGTRLTVT.

This chain links TRBV18 with TRBJ2-7; tentative D call: TRBD1 (5 bases). The V gene's germline CDR1 is KGHSH and CDR2 LQKENI. The V end lost 5 bases, the J end lost 7 bases, and 18 bases lay between the germline ends. The CDR3 runs to 14 residues. CDR3 region: CASSTTECRVEQYF. The CDR3 DNA reads TGTGCCAGCTCAACAACAGAGTGCAGGGTGGAGCAGTACTTC.

The chain carries TRBV30 and TRBJ2-7, with D perhaps TRBD1 (6 bases). The V end was cut by 2 bases, the J end by 9 bases, with 14 bases between. The CDR3 spans 12 residues. CDR1 and CDR2 (germline): GTSNPN, SVGIG (reference sequence). This CDR3 reads CAWSSRQVVQYF. The CDR3 DNA reads TGTGCCTGGAGTTCCCGACAGGTTGTGCAGTACTTC.

This sequence joins TRBV7-2 and TRBJ2-2; TRBD2 matches at 9 bases. After removal of 3 bases from V and 1 base from J, the junction contained 3 bases not matched to a gene. The CDR3 has 16 amino acids. Germline CDR1 SGHTA, CDR2 FQGNSA. CDR3 loop: CASSFRAGGNTGELFF. The CDR3 region has the DNA TGTGCCAGCAGCTTTAGAGCGGGAGGGAACACCGGGGAGCTGTTTTTT.

The CDR3 sequence: CSARADLRQYF. DNA for the CDR3: TGCAGTGCTAGAGCCGATTTGAGGCAGTACTTC. V usage is TRBV20-1 and J usage is TRBJ2-7, with no clear D. The germline V gene encodes CDR1 DFQATT and CDR2 SNEGSKA (reference sequence). This CDR3 is 11 amino acids long. Trimming shortened V by 1 base and J by 9 bases, and 10 bases separated the two germline ends.

The chain has TRBV28 and TRBJ2-7, with 9 bases lining up with TRBD1. This CDR3 contains 15 residues. Per germline, CDR1 MDHEN and CDR2 SYDVKM. The V and J ends lost 6 bases and 6 bases, in that order; junction bases with no gene match: 12. CDR3 nucleotides: TGTGCCAGCAGATGTTCACGGACAGGGGTCTGCGAGCAGTACTTC. Translated, it gives CASRCSRTGVCEQYF.

This clone came up a few times. This sequence joins TRBV6-5 and TRBJ1-4; 7 bases are shared with TRBD1. CDR3 length: 14 amino acids. The germline CDR1 and CDR2 sequences are MNHEY and SVGAGI. The V gene end was trimmed by 6 bases and the J gene end by 7 bases; junction bases not matched to a gene: 8. In DNA form, the CDR3 reads TGTGCCAGCAGACGACAGGGAGACGGTGAAAAACTGTTTTTT. Its protein product is CASRRQGDGEKLFF.

The rearrangement uses TRBV10-3 and TRBJ1-3; D uncertain. The CDR3 is made up of 14 amino acids. Germline V lookup: CDR1 ENHRY, CDR2 SYGVKD. Deletions cut 4 bases from V and 5 bases from J, with 12 bases between. The CDR3 reads CAISASSRRNTIYF. The CDR3 DNA follows: TGTGCCATCAGTGCCTCTTCGCGGCGAAACACCATATATTTT.

This clone was counted a few times. The chain is built from TRBV14 and TRBJ2-2, with D possibly TRBD2 on 5 matching bases. This CDR3 region has 13 residues. Per germline, CDR1 SGHDN and CDR2 FVKESK. Trimming removed 1 base from V and 6 bases from J, with 6 bases in between. Here the CDR3 reads CASSQGRPGELFF. CDR3 DNA sequence: TGTGCCAGCAGCCAAGGGAGGCCCGGGGAGCTGTTTTTT.

This chain uses TRBV14 with TRBJ2-1; tentative D call: TRBD1 (6 bases). The CDR3 has 14 amino acids. Germline CDR1 SGHDN, CDR2 FVKESK. V dropped 3 bases and J dropped 7 bases, with 13 bases sitting between them. The CDR3 nucleotides read TGTGCCAGCAGCCACGACAGGTTGGTGAATGAGCAGTTCTTC. Its translation is CASSHDRLVNEQFF.

The rearrangement joins TRBV13 to TRBJ1-2, with no clear D. This CDR3 has 16 residues. V was cut by 1 base and J by 2 bases, with 14 bases left in between. Germline loops: CDR1 PRHDT, CDR2 FYEKMQ (reference sequence). Written as DNA, the CDR3 is TGTGCCAGCAGCTTAGTACGGGGTACCTCCAACTATGGCTACACCTTC. Translating it yields CASSLVRGTSNYGYTF.

The CDR3 sequence is CASSYRESTDTQYF. CDR3 DNA: TGTGCCAGCAGTTACAGGGAGAGCACAGATACGCAGTATTTT. The rearrangement links TRBV27 to TRBJ2-3; tentatively, D is TRBD1 (6 bases). CDR3 length: 14 residues. Per germline, CDR1 MNHEY and CDR2 SMNVEV (reference sequence). V lost 4 bases, J lost 0 bases, and 8 bases lay in between.

The rearrangement links TRBV6-5 to TRBJ2-2; D is possibly TRBD2 (5 bases). V lost 10 bases to trimming and J lost 5 bases, with 14 bases between them. CDR1 is MNHEY, CDR2 SVGAGI, per germline. CDR3 length: 13 amino acids. The CDR3, as DNA: TGTGCCACTCAATTCGGGGTTACCGGGGAGCTGTTTTTT. Translation: CATQFGVTGELFF.

The chain combines TRBV20-1 with TRBJ2-1; the D is unclear. Germline V gene lookup returns CDR1 DFQATT and CDR2 SNEGSKA (reference sequence). V was cut by 2 bases and J by 5 bases, with 4 bases left in between. The CDR3 covers 11 residues. DNA for the CDR3: TGCAGTGCTAGATTCGACAATGAGCAGTTCTTC. Translation gives CSARFDNEQFF.

The V and J genes are TRBV5-4 and TRBJ1-1; perhaps TRBD1 as D (6 bases). This CDR3 has 13 residues. The V gene lost 4 bases and the J gene lost 5 bases, with 12 bases spanning the gap. Germline V gene data show CDR1 as SGHNT and CDR2 as YYREEE (reference sequence). The CDR3 protein is CASSETGETEAFF. The CDR3 DNA reads as TGTGCCAGCAGCGAGACAGGTGAGACTGAAGCTTTCTTT.

This sequence joins TRBV7-8 and TRBJ2-1; 7 bases fit TRBD1. CDR3 length: 15 residues. The trim removed 7 bases at V and 1 base at J, leaving 7 bases unmatched. CDR1 and CDR2 (germline): SGHVS, FQNEAQ. The DNA for the CDR3 is TGTGCCAGCATCCCGAGACAGGGTTCCTACAATGAGCAGTTCTTC. Protein sequence: CASIPRQGSYNEQFF.

The J gene is TRBJ2-1, the V gene TRBV9; tentative D call: TRBD2 (5 bases). Germline V lookup: CDR1 SGDLS, CDR2 YYNGEE. Trimming took 0 bases from V and 5 from J, leaving 9 bases between them. CDR3 length equals 14 residues. CDR3 protein: CASSVVPGNNEQFF. The CDR3 nucleotides read TGTGCCAGCAGCGTAGTTCCGGGGAACAATGAGCAGTTCTTC.

V and J are TRBV7-9 and TRBJ2-7; the match to TRBD2 covers 13 bases. Germline CDR1 reads SEHNR; CDR2 reads FQNEAQ (reference sequence). The trim removed 1 base at V and 4 bases at J, leaving 10 bases unmatched. The CDR3 consists of 18 residues. CDR3 region: CASSLVRNGLAGEYEQYF. As DNA, the CDR3 is TGTGCCAGCAGCTTAGTGCGCAACGGACTAGCGGGGGAATACGAGCAGTACTTC.

The rearrangement joins TRBV4-1 to TRBJ2-2, with 7 bases matching TRBD2. With V trimmed by 1 base and J by 4 bases, 15 bases remained unmatched. CDR1 and CDR2 from the germline V gene are MGHRA and YSYEKL. The CDR3 runs 19 residues. In nucleotides, the CDR3 is TGCGCCAGCAGCCAAGGGGAGACTAGCCGCCCCGTTGGCACCGGGGAGCTGTTTTTT. Amino acid sequence: CASSQGETSRPVGTGELFF.

The DNA for the CDR3 is TGTGCCAGTAGTGGAGGGTTGGGAGCCAGGGTTCCTGAAGCTTTCTTT. Protein product: CASSGGLGARVPEAFF. The genes are TRBV19 and TRBJ1-1; D perhaps matches TRBD1 (5 bases). Germline CDR1 LNHDA, CDR2 SQIVND (reference sequence). Trimming removed 5 bases from V and 6 bases from J, with 22 bases in between. This CDR3 comprises 16 residues. Variable domain in full (rest from reference TRBV19 and TRBJ1-1): DGGITQSPKYLFRKEGQNVTLSCEQNLNHDAMYWYRQDPGQGLRLIYYSQIVNDFQKGDIAEGYSVSREKKESFPLTVTSAQKNPTAFYLCASSGGLGARVPEAFFGQGTRLTVV.

The chain recombines TRBV4-1 with TRBJ2-3; TRBD2 matches 12 bases. Germline V lookup: CDR1 MGHRA, CDR2 YSYEKL. The CDR3 loop spans 20 amino acids. Unmatched junction bases numbered 17, after V lost 5 bases and J lost 2 bases. For the CDR3, the DNA is TGCGCCAGCAGCGCCCGGGGACTAGCGGGTTCCACACGAAACACAGATACGCAGTATTTT. Translation gives CASSARGLAGSTRNTDTQYF.

The CDR3, as DNA: TGTGCCAGCAGCGAGCGGACCCACTACGAGCAGTACTTC. This encodes CASSERTHYEQYF. The chain has TRBV14 and TRBJ2-7; perhaps TRBD2 as D (5 bases). The CDR3 covers 13 residues. V was cut by 5 bases and J by 3 bases, with 11 bases left in between. Germline CDR1 reads SGHDN; CDR2 reads FVKESK.

The V and J genes are TRBV7-9 and TRBJ2-1, with 9 bases fitting TRBD2. Trimming removed 2 bases from V and 3 bases from J; junction bases left unmatched: 8. The CDR3 totals 17 residues. The germline V gene encodes CDR1 SEHNR and CDR2 FQNEAQ (reference sequence). As DNA, the CDR3 is TGTGCCAGCAGCTTATCCCGACTAGCGGCATTCTACAATGAGCAGTTCTTC. Protein product: CASSLSRLAAFYNEQFF.

The J gene is TRBJ2-3, the V gene TRBV5-1; possible D gene TRBD2, 7 bases. V lost 0 bases to trimming and J lost 13 bases, with 12 bases between them. Germline assignment: CDR1 SGHRS and CDR2 YFSETQ. This CDR3 has 12 amino acids. The CDR3 nucleotides are TGCGCCAGCAGCTTGGCCGAGGGGGGGAAGTATTTT. Translation gives CASSLAEGGKYF.

This clone was counted a few times. The V gene is TRBV5-1, the J gene TRBJ1-1; TRBD1 agrees at 10 bases. Germline CDR1 is SGHRS and CDR2 is YFSETQ. J gave up 5 bases and V 4 bases, and 8 bases lay outside the gene matches. The CDR3 covers 15 residues. The CDR3 DNA sequence: TGCGCCAGCAGCATCCGGGACAGGGGTAAAACTGAAGCTTTCTTT. Translating it yields CASSIRDRGKTEAFF.